This T cell receptor beta chain came from a study of blood T cell repertoires in COVID-19. Study overall: There were acute and convalescent COVID-19 samples, and they came from the United States, Italy and Spain.

TCRdb keeps only in-frame clones here, not all; method: immunoSEQ multiplex PCR. This sample has about 78,000 clones; roughly 89% occur once, and the top ten carry approximately 4.3%. The CDR3 is 15 amino acids. The germline V gene has CDR1 SGHNT and CDR2 YYREEE (reference sequence). V lost 4 bases to trimming and J lost 1 base; unmatched junction nucleotides: 5. V is TRBV5-4 and J is TRBJ2-1, with 7 positions matching TRBD2. The sample consisted of peripheral blood. The TCR originated in a woman of 80 years or more with active or convalescent COVID-19. The CDR3 DNA reads as TGTGCCAGCAGCCCGGGACTACCGTCCTACAATGAGCAGTTCTTC. Translating it yields CASSPGLPSYNEQFF.